This T cell receptor beta chain stems from a study of blood T cell repertoires in COVID-19 (dated by TCRdb to 2018 to 2021). With regard to the full study: Samples from collaborators originated in the United States, Italy and Spain and spanned both the acute and convalescent phases of COVID-19. The material from the prospective study consisted of cDNA or gDNA derived from T cells, B-cell-depleted T cells, or PBMCs. The dataset comprised deeply sampled blood TCRbeta repertoires from subjects exposed to, actively infected with, or recovered from COVID-19. A freely available public database, intended as a resource for researchers studying the immune response to SARS-CoV-2, is where the repertoires were released. The samples were drawn from two sources: the first 160 participants of the ongoing ImmuneRACE study, and 1,254 subjects contributed by 6 global collaborators. A de-identified subject ID, COVID-19 status, age in years and sex were almost always included in the sample metadata. Where available, HLA class I and class II types were taken from metadata supplied by the sample provider and were not determined by assay-based typing. The paper as a whole reports these results and caveats: How much clinical and demographic metadata was included differed by source and by participant, and the metadata was provided uncurated.

The CDR3 sequence holds 14 residues, the cysteine and phenylalanine included. Solely the CDR3 DNA is kept, with 42 bases framed from the first base. Trimming leaves V shorter by 5 bases and J shorter by 2 bases, with the junction holding 5 bases beyond the gene matches. Based on the germline V gene, the CDR1 and CDR2 sequences are SNHLY and FYNNEI. The collaborating institutions used their own protocols to collect whole blood in K2EDTA tubes. For TCRbeta analysis, collaborators shipped samples as frozen whole blood, isolated PBMCs, or DNA extracted from either of those sample types. Comments on this clone: The target of this receptor is not known. Base qualities are missing; no much larger clone stands one base away.

TCRbeta CDR3 regions were amplified from genomic DNA by means of the immunoSEQ Assay, a bias-controlled multiplex PCR. Under the source paper's analysis protocol: The number of nucleated cells in each sample was estimated by amplification of reference gene primers within the assay. To quantify the absolute abundance of each unique TCRbeta CDR3 rearrangement, sequence reads were collapsed and filtered. Productive Simpson clonality was computed per sample as the square root of Simpson's diversity index over productive rearrangements. TCRdb's version of the immuneACCESS table is confined to in-frame rearrangements and falls short of the full clone set. An unresolved V gene accounts for under half of the shortfall where checked; the remainder is of unknown origin. V and J calls plus clone size are reproduced from that table; the DNA served to infer D and trimming. Within this sample are about 130,000 clones, with around 89% of them counted one time only. The ten biggest clones cover 2.5% to 3% of the sample.

The sequence derives from a man aged 55-75 years with active or convalescent COVID-19. The sequence is built from TRBV2 and TRBJ2-5; 7 bases in the junction line up with TRBD2. Sequencing was performed on peripheral blood. The encoded CDR3 is CASSKSGLQETQYF. The DNA sequence is given as TGTGCCAGCAGTAAATCGGGACTACAAGAGACCCAGTACTTC.